The 2 T cell receptor beta chains below come from one sample, sequenced in a study of neurological immune-mediated disorders. MiXCR was run by TCRdb on the 5' RACE reads, yielding one entry per CDR3 protein. This table has tens of thousands of distinct CDR3 sequences, 4.5% to 6.5% appearing once. The sample was PBMCs. The receptors come from a woman aged 30 to 39 with multiple sclerosis.

This clonotype has ten or more counts. This chain links TRBV20-1 with TRBJ1-6, with a possible D match to TRBD1 (6 bases). This CDR3 has 15 amino acids. Germline CDR1 is DFQATT and CDR2 is SNEGSKA (reference sequence). V gave up 0 bases and J gave up 8 bases, with 14 bases separating them. This chain's CDR3 is CSAREPQGTYSPLHF. CDR3 DNA sequence: TGCAGTGCTAGAGAGCCGCAGGGGACGTATTCACCCCTCCACTTT.

This clonotype has ten or more counts. The chain couples TRBV20-1 to TRBJ2-5, with D tentatively TRBD1 or TRBD2 (6 bases each). V shed 5 bases and J shed 4 bases, with 11 bases lying between them. This CDR3 is built from 12 residues. CDR1 is DFQATT, CDR2 SNEGSKA, per germline (reference sequence). CDR3 DNA: TGCAGTGCTTCGGAGGGGGGAGAGACCCAGTACTTC. It codes for CSASEGGETQYF.